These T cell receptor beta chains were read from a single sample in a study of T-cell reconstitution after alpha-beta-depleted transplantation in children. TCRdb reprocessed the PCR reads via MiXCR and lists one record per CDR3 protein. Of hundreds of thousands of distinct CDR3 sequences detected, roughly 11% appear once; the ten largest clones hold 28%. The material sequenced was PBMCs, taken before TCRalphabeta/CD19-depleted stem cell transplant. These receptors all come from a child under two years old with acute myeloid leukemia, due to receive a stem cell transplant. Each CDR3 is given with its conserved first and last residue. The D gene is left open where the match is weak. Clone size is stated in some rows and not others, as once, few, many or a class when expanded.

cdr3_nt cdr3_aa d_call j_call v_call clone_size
TGTGCCACCAGTGACACCAGGACCATATTGGGGACCCAGTACTTC CATSDTRTILGTQYF - TRBJ2-5 TRBV24-1 many
TGCAGCGTTCTTGCCAGCGGGACGTACACCGGGGAGCTGTTTTTT CSVLASGTYTGELFF TRBD2 TRBJ2-2 TRBV29-1 -
TGCGCCAGCACAACGGGGGGGTCACTTACCTACAATGAGCAGTTCTTC CASTTGGSLTYNEQFF TRBD2 TRBJ2-1 TRBV5-1 many
TGTGCCAGCAGCCAAGAAGGATCTAGCGGGGGCACAGATACGCAGTATTTT CASSQEGSSGGTDTQYF TRBD2 TRBJ2-3 TRBV4-2 many
TGCAGCGTGGGAAGGGCGAACACCGGGGAGCTGTTTTTT CSVGRANTGELFF - TRBJ2-2 TRBV29-1 many
TGTGCCAGCAGTACGAGGGGGAACGGAGCTTTCTTT CASSTRGNGAFF - TRBJ1-1 TRBV12-3/TRBV12-4 many
TGTGCCAGCAGCTTTGGCCCGACAGGGAAAATTTCACCCCTCCACTTT CASSFGPTGKISPLHF TRBD1 TRBJ1-6 TRBV7-2 many
TGTGCCAGCAGCTTAGAGGACAGAGCGGCTTACACAGATACGCAGTATTTT CASSLEDRAAYTDTQYF - TRBJ2-3 TRBV7-7 many
TGCAGTGCTAGAGTTAGCGGAGAGGAGACCCAGTACTTC CSARVSGEETQYF - TRBJ2-5 TRBV20-1 many
TGTGCCAGCAGCGTAAGGGGACAGCGGAACGACCGTGAGCAGTTCTTC CASSVRGQRNDREQFF TRBD1 TRBJ2-1 TRBV9 -
TGTGCCAGCAGCTCCCGGGACTACCAGTCCTACGAGCAGTACTTC CASSSRDYQSYEQYF TRBD2 TRBJ2-7 TRBV7-2 -
TGTGCCAGTAGTGGGGGCGCACAGGGGGCGGGGAGCAATCAGCCCCAGCATTTT CASSGGAQGAGSNQPQHF TRBD1 TRBJ1-5 TRBV19 -
TGTGCCAGCAGTGGTGCCCATAGCAATCAGCCCCAGCATTTT CASSGAHSNQPQHF - TRBJ1-5 TRBV6-2/TRBV6-3 many